This entry lists 16 T cell receptor beta chains sequenced from one sample in a study of blood T cell repertoires in COVID-19. Method: immunoSEQ multiplex PCR; TCRdb's copy keeps in-frame clones and lacks some. The sample yields fewer than 600,000 clones, 85% to 90% seen once. Sequenced: PBMCs or T cells enriched from blood (not recorded which). The receptors stem from a middle-aged woman who had recovered from COVID-19.

The V and J genes are TRBV12-5 and TRBJ2-6; tentative D call: TRBD2 (5 bases). Germline CDR1 reads LGHNT; CDR2 reads FRNRAP. This CDR3 has 15 amino acids. Trimming took 1 base from V and 2 from J, leaving 6 bases between them. The CDR3: CASGLGGAGANVLTF. The DNA of the CDR3 is TGTGCTAGTGGTTTGGGGGGAGCTGGGGCCAACGTCCTGACTTTC.

The chain joins TRBV6-5 to TRBJ2-7; the match to TRBD2 covers 11 bases. The CDR3 loop spans 16 amino acids. Trimming took 1 base from V and 0 from J; bases not matched to a gene: 2. The V gene's germline CDR1 is MNHEY and CDR2 SVGAGI. The CDR3, as DNA: TGTGCCAGCAGTTACTTCGGGACTAGCGGCTCCTACGAGCAGTACTTC. It is translated as CASSYFGTSGSYEQYF.

The chain carries TRBV7-8 and TRBJ2-7; TRBD1 matches 8 bases. V trimming: 5 bases; J trimming: 5 bases; junction bases outside the gene matches: 8. The CDR3 sequence is 14 residues long. Germline assignment: CDR1 SGHVS and CDR2 FQNEAQ. CDR3 amino acids: CASSGRQGRHEQYF. Here the CDR3 DNA reads TGTGCCAGCAGCGGCCGACAGGGGAGGCACGAGCAGTACTTC. Full variable domain (missing parts from reference TRBV7-8 and TRBJ2-7): GAGVSQSPRYKVAKRGQDVALRCDPISGHVSLFWYQQALGQGPEFLTYFQNEAQLDKSGLPSDRFFAERPEGSVSTLKIQRTQQEDSAVYLCASSGRQGRHEQYFGPGTRLTVT.

On this clone: One junction end does not reproduce the germline sequence, and a read error may be involved. The chain employs TRBV7-9 and TRBJ2-7; TRBD2 agrees at 10 bases. CDR1 and CDR2 from the germline V gene are SEHNR and FQNEAQ (reference sequence). The CDR3 is 14 residues long. This CDR3 is CASSLAGVIYEQYF. The DNA for the CDR3 is TGTGCCAGCAGCCTAGCGGGAGTTATCTACGAGCAGTACTTC.

Written as DNA, the CDR3 is TGTGCCACCAGTGATACAGGGACAGGGAGATATGGCTACACCTTC. It translates to CATSDTGTGRYGYTF. The V gene is TRBV24-1, the J gene TRBJ1-2; 9 bases line up with TRBD1. The CDR3 contains 15 residues. Germline CDR1 is KGHDR and CDR2 is SFDVKD. V was clipped by 3 bases and J by 5 bases; unmatched bases: 6.

The chain has TRBV9 and TRBJ2-1; TRBD1 aligns across 9 bases. The germline V gene has CDR1 SGDLS and CDR2 YYNGEE. With V trimmed by 3 bases and J by 7 bases, 8 bases remained unmatched. The CDR3 has 15 residues. The CDR3 nucleotides are TGTGCCAGCAGCGGCCGGGACAGGGTCAAGAATGAGCAGTTCTTC. It codes for CASSGRDRVKNEQFF. The variable domain in full, completed from reference TRBV9 and TRBJ2-1, reads DSGVTQTPKHLITATGQRVTLRCSPRSGDLSVYWYQQSLDQGLQFLIQYYNGEERAKGNILERFSAQQFPDLHSELNLSSLELGDSALYFCASSGRDRVKNEQFFGPGTRLTVL.

V usage is TRBV7-9 and J usage is TRBJ2-7; D remains unclear. V lost 5 bases and J lost 4, with 9 bases in between. Germline V CDR1 and CDR2: SEHNR, FQNEAQ (reference sequence). CDR3 size: 12 residues. The CDR3 bases are TGTGCCAGCAGCCTAACGTCGTACGAGCAGTACTTC. It translates to CASSLTSYEQYF.

The rearrangement links TRBV6-5 to TRBJ1-5; D uncertain. With 6 bases removed from V and 5 bases from J, the gap between germline ends came to 14 bases. CDR3 length: 14 amino acids. Germline V gives CDR1 MNHEY, CDR2 SVGAGI. CDR3 protein: CASSAGVQDQPQHF. CDR3 in DNA: TGTGCCAGCAGCGCAGGTGTGCAGGATCAGCCCCAGCATTTT.

V gene TRBV19 combines with J gene TRBJ1-6; TRBD1 might be the D (5 bases). V lost 9 bases to trimming and J lost 0 bases, with 12 bases between them. In germline, CDR1 is LNHDA, CDR2 SQIVND (reference sequence). The length of the CDR3 is 15 residues. The CDR3 bases are TGTGCCAGCCAAACAGGTCCCTCCTATAATTCACCCCTCCACTTT. It encodes CASQTGPSYNSPLHF.

V gene TRBV11-2 combines with J gene TRBJ2-7; no definite D call. V was shortened by 2 bases and J by 0 bases, with 8 bases between the two germline ends. Per the germline V gene, CDR1 is SGHAT and CDR2 is FQNNGV. This CDR3 is built from 14 residues. The chain's CDR3 is CASSLPTSSYEQYF. The CDR3, as DNA: TGTGCCAGCAGCTTACCTACCTCCTCCTACGAGCAGTACTTC.

This sequence joins TRBV6-5 and TRBJ1-3, with D perhaps matching TRBD1 (5 bases). CDR3 length: 14 amino acids. CDR1 and CDR2 (germline): MNHEY, SVGAGI. Trimming shortened V by 10 bases and J by 1 base, and 14 bases separated the two germline ends. The CDR3 region has the DNA TGTGCCACCTCGCGGGGGGGATCTGGAAACACCATATATTTT. Translated, it gives CATSRGGSGNTIYF.

The CDR3 nucleotides are TGTGCCAGCAGATACACAGGGGGCGAAGCTTTCTTT. Translating it yields CASRYTGGEAFF. The V call is TRBV12-3 or TRBV12-4, the J call TRBJ1-1; TRBD1 matches 9 bases. CDR3 size: 12 residues. V lost 6 bases and J lost 8; bases outside the gene matches: 4.

The chain links TRBV19 to TRBJ2-7; 11 positions match TRBD1. The V segment lost 5 bases and the J segment 2 bases; nucleotides outside the gene matches: 2. This CDR3 has 14 residues. Germline assignment: CDR1 LNHDA and CDR2 SQIVND (reference sequence). CDR3 nucleotides: TGTGCCAGTAGTTGGGGACAGGGGGCCTACGAGCAGTACTTC. This codes for CASSWGQGAYEQYF.

The gene calls are TRBV4-3 and TRBJ1-5; tentatively, D is TRBD1 (5 bases). Trimming removed 0 bases from V and 5 bases from J, with 17 bases in between. The CDR3 consists of 17 residues. In germline, CDR1 is LGHNA, CDR2 YSLEER. CDR3 protein: CASSQDIRPGQYQPQHF. CDR3 in DNA: TGCGCCAGCAGCCAAGATATACGGCCAGGACAATATCAGCCCCAGCATTTT.

V is TRBV11-2 and J is TRBJ1-2; 12 nucleotides line up with TRBD1. V lost 5 bases and J lost 7; bases outside the gene matches: 8. From germline, CDR1 is SGHAT and CDR2 FQNNGV. This CDR3 comprises 15 residues. The CDR3 DNA follows: TGTGCCAGCAGCCGAGCCCGGGACAGGGGGCTTGGCTACACCTTC. Protein sequence: CASSRARDRGLGYTF.

This chain's CDR3 is CSAKGEGSGANVLTF. The CDR3 bases are TGCAGCGCAAAAGGAGAGGGCTCTGGGGCCAACGTCCTGACTTTC. The gene calls are TRBV29-1 and TRBJ2-6, with D perhaps matching TRBD2 (5 bases). CDR1 is SQVTM and CDR2 is ANQGSEA in the germline V gene. This CDR3 has 15 amino acids. V was trimmed by 7 bases and J by 0 bases, leaving 13 bases between them.